This note documents a single TCR beta chain sequence. Clones were read by immunoSEQ multiplex PCR, and TCRdb kept only the in-frame ones, dropping some. The data hold about 400,000 clones, with around 89% observed a single time. This sample was included in a study of blood T cell repertoires in COVID-19. In the study overall: The cDNA or gDNA used as material had been derived from T cells, B-cell-depleted T cells, or PBMCs.

Trimming cost V 5 bases and J 5 bases; bases outside gene matches: 9. The CDR3 has 14 amino acids. Germline values: CDR1 SEHNR, CDR2 FQNEAQ (reference sequence). V is TRBV7-9 and J is TRBJ2-7, with 7 bases aligning to TRBD2. The sequencing input was peripheral blood. The TCR comes from a woman aged 30 to 39 with acute or convalescent COVID-19. CDR3 in amino acids: CASSHEGGAHEQYF. CDR3 nucleotide sequence: TGTGCCAGCAGCCACGAGGGAGGGGCCCACGAGCAGTACTTC.